This T cell receptor (beta chain) was retrieved from a study of T cell repertoires in cytomegalovirus infection. V gave up 4 bases and J gave up 8 bases, with 8 bases separating them. The CDR3 has 12 residues. TCRdb used MiXCR to reprocess the reads, holding one entry per CDR3 protein. The table has roughly 34,000 distinct CDR3 sequences, 52% seen once. With respect to this clonotype: Its specificity is not known.

This sequence was found in a human donor in good health (CMV status not recorded). Some clones in this sample may be carry-over from other donors' samples. The material sequenced was CD8+ T cells from cultured PBMCs, taken from culture after CMV antigen stimulation. This sequence joins TRBV12-3 or TRBV12-4 and TRBJ2-2; D may be TRBD1 (6 bases). The DNA for the CDR3 is TGTGCCAGCAGTTCGGGGACAGGGGAGCTGTTTTTT. Amino acids: CASSSGTGELFF.